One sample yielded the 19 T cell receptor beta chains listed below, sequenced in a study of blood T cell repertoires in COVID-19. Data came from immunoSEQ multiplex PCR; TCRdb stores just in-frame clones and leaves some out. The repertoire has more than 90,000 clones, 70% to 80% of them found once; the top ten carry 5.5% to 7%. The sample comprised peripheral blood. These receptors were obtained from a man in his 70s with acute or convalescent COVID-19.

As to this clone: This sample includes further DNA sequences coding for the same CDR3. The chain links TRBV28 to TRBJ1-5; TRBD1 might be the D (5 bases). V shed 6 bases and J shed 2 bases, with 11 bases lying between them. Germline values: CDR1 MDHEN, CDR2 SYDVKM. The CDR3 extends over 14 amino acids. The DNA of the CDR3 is TGTGCCAGCAGCCCCGGGGGAGGCAATCAGCCCCAGCATTTT. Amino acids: CASSPGGGNQPQHF.

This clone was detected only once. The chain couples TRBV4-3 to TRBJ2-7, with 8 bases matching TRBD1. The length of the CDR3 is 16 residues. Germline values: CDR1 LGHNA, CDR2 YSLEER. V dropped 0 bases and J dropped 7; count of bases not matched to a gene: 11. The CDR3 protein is CASSQDSRTGPFEQYF. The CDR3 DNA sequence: TGCGCCAGCAGCCAAGATAGTCGGACAGGGCCTTTTGAGCAGTACTTC.

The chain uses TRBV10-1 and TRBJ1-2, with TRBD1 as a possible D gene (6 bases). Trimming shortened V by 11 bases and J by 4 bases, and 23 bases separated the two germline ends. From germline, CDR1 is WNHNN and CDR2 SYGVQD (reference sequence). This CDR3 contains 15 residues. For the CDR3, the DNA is TGCGCCTACGCACCGGGACAACCTTTATCCTATGGCTACACCTTC. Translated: CAYAPGQPLSYGYTF.

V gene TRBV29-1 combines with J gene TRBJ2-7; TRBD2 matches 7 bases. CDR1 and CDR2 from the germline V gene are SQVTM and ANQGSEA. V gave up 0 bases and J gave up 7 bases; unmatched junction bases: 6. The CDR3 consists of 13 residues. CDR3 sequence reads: CSVEDGGGTEQYF. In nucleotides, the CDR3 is TGCAGCGTTGAAGATGGGGGGGGAACGGAGCAGTACTTC.

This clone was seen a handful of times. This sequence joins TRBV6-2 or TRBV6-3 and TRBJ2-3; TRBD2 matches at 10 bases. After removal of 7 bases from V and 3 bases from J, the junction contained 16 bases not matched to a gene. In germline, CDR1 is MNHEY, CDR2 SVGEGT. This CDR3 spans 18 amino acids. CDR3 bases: TGTGCCAGCACCCCATCGATCAGCGGGAGGGGTGTTACAGATACGCAGTATTTT. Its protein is CASTPSISGRGVTDTQYF.

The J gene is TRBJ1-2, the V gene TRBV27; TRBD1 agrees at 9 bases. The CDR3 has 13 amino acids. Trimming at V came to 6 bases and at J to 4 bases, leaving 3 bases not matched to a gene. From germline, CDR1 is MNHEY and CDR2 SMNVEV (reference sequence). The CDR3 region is CASRGQGAYGYTF. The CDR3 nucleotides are TGTGCCAGCAGGGGACAGGGCGCCTATGGCTACACCTTC.

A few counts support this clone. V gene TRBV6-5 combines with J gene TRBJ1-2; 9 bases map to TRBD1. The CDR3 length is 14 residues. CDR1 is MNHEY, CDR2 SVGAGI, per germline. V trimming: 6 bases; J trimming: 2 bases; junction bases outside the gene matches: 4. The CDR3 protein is CASSLGTGNYGYTF. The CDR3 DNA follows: TGTGCCAGCAGCCTAGGGACAGGGAACTATGGCTACACCTTC.

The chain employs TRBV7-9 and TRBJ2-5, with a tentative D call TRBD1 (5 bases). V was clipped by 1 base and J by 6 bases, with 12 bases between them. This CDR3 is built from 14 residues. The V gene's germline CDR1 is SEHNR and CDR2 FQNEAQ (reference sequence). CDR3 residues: CASSLGSAGQTQYF. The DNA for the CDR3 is TGTGCCAGCAGCTTAGGGTCGGCAGGGCAGACCCAGTACTTC. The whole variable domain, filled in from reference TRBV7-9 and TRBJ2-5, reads DTGVSQNPRHKITKRGQNVTFRCDPISEHNRLYWYRQTLGQGPEFLTYFQNEAQLEKSRLLSDRFSAERPKGSFSTLEIQRTEQGDSAMYLCASSLGSAGQTQYFGPGTRLLVL.

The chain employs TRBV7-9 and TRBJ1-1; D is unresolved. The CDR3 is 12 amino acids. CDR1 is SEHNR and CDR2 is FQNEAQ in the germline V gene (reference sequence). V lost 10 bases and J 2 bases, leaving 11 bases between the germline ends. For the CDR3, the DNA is TGTGCCACAGCTGAGGGAAACACTGAAGCTTTCTTT. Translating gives CATAEGNTEAFF.

CDR3 bases: TGCGCCAGCAGCTTACTGGGGAGCTACAATGAGCAGTTCTTC. Its protein product is CASSLLGSYNEQFF. This chain connects TRBV5-1 to TRBJ2-1; a weak D match, TRBD2 (5 bases). CDR1 and CDR2 (germline): SGHRS, YFSETQ. The CDR3 totals 14 residues. Deletions cut 2 bases from V and 3 bases from J, with 9 bases between. Supplemented by reference TRBV5-1 and TRBJ2-1, the full variable domain reads KAGVTQTPRYLIKTRGQQVTLSCSPISGHRSVSWYQQTPGQGLQFLFEYFSETQRNKGNFPGRFSGRQFSNSRSEMNVSTLELGDSALYLCASSLLGSYNEQFFGPGTRLTVL.

For the CDR3, the DNA is TGTGCCAGCCGGAGGGCGGAGGATGAGCAGTTCTTC. It yields the protein CASRRAEDEQFF. This chain joins TRBV28 and TRBJ2-1; a possible D gene is TRBD2 (6 bases). The CDR3 contains 12 residues. V shed 8 bases and J shed 8 bases, with 13 bases lying between them. Germline CDR1 is MDHEN and CDR2 is SYDVKM.

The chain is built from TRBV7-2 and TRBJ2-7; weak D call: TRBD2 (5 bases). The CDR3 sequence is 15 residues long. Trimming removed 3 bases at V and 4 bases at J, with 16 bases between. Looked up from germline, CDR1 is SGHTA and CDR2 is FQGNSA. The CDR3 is CASSFNRGDYYEQYF. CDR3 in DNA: TGTGCCAGCAGCTTCAATCGCGGTGACTATTACGAGCAGTACTTC.

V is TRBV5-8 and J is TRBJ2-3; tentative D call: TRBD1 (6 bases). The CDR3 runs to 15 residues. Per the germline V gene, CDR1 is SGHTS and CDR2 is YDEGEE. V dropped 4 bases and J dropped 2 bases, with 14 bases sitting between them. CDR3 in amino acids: CASSPAGVHTDTQYF. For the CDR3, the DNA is TGTGCCAGCAGCCCAGCAGGGGTTCACACAGATACGCAGTATTTT.

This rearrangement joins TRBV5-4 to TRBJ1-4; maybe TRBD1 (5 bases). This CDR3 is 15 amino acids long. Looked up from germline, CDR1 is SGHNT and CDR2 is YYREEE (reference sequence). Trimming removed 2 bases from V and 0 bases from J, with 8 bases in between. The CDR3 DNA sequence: TGTGCCAGCAGCTTTCAGGGATCAACTAATGAAAAACTGTTTTTT. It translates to CASSFQGSTNEKLFF.

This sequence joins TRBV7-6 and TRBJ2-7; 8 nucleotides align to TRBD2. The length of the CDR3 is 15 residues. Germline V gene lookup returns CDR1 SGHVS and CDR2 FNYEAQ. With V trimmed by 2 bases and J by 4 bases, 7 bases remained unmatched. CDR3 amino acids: CASSLRSSGPYEQYF. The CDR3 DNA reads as TGTGCCAGCAGCTTACGGTCTAGCGGGCCATACGAGCAGTACTTC.

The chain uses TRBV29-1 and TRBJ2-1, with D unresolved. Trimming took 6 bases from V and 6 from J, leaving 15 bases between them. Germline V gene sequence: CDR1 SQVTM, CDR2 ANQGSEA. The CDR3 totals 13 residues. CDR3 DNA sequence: TGCAGCGTAGCAACTCAACTCATCAATGAGCAGTTCTTC. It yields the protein CSVATQLINEQFF.

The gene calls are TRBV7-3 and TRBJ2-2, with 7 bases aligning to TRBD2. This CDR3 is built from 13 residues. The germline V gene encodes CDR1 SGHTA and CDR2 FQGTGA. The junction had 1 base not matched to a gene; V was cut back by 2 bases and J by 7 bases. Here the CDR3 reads CASSLQRDGELFF. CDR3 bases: TGTGCCAGCAGCTTACAGCGGGACGGGGAGCTGTTTTTT.

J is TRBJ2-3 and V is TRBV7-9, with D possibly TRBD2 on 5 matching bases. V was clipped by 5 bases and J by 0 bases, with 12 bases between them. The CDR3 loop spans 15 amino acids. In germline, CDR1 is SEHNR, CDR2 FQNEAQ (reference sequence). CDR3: CASSPARASTDTQYF. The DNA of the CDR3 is TGTGCCAGCAGCCCCGCGAGGGCTAGCACAGATACGCAGTATTTT.

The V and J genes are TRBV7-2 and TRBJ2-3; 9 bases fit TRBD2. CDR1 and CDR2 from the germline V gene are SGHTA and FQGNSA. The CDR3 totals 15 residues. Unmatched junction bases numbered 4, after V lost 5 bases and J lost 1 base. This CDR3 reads CASSPRLAGTDTQYF. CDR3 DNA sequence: TGTGCCAGCAGCCCGCGACTAGCGGGCACAGATACGCAGTATTTT.